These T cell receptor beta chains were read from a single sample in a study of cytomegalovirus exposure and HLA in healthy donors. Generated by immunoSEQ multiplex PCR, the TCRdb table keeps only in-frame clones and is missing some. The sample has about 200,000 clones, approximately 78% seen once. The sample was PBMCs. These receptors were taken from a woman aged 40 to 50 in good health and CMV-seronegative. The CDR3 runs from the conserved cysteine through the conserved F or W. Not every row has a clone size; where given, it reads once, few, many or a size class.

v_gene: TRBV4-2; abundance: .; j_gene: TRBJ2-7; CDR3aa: CASSQDKPSEQYF
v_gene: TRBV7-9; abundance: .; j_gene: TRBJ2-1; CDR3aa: CASSWSGGNEQFF
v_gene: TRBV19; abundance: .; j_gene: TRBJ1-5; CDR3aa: CASNLRDSNQPQHF
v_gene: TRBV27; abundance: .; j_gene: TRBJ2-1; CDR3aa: CASRVVGGPSYNEQFF
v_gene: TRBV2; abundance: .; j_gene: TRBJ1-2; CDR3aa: CASSPQGAYGYTF
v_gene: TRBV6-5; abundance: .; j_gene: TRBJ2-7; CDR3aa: CASSAAGDHGEPYF
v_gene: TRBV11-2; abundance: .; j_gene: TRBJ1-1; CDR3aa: CASSPGGQGVTEAFF
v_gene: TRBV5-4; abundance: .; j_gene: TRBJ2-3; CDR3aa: CASSLGGRAGTDTQYF
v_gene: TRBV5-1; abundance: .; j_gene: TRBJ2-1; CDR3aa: CASSLAGFPYNEQFF
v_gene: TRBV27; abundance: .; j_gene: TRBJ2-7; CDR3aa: CASSFGQSYEQYF
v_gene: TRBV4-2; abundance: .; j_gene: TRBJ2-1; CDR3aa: CASSQEQRPYNEQFF
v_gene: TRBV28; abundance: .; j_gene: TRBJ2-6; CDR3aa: CASSLAGTGSGANVLTF
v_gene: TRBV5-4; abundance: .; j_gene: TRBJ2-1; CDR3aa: CASSLRGLAMEQFF
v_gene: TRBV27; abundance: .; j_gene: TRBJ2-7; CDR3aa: CASSSQDRDLYEQYF
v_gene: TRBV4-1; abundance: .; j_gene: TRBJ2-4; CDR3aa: CASSQSAGVGKNIQYF
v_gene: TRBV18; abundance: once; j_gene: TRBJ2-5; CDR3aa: CASSPLRQGQETQYF
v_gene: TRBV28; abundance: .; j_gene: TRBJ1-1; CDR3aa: CASRRHEGVGEAFF
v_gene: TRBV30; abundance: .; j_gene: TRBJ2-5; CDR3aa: CAWSRGGLQETQYF
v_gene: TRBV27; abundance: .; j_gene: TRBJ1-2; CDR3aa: CASSTQGNYGYTF
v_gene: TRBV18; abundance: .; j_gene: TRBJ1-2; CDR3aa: CASSPPTGGPYGYTF
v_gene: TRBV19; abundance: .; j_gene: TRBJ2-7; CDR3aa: CASSTTIHYDEQYF
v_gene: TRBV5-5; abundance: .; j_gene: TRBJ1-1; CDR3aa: CASSLTGGFTEAFF
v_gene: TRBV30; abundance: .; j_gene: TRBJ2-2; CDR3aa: CAWSVRFTGELFF
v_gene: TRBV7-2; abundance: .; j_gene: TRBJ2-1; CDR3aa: CASSRPPSYEQFF
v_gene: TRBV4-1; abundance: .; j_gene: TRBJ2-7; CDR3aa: CASSLGRPYEQYF
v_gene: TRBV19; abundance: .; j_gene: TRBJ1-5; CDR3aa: CASSTNRNGQPQHF
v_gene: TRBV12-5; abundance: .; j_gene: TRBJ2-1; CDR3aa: CASGLFPTPGTGTYNEQFF
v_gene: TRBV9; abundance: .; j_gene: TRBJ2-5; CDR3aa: CASSVGAGETQYF
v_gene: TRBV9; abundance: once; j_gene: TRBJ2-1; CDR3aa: CASNTGTFSYNEQFF
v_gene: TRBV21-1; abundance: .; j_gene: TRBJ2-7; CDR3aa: CASSKEVGGHGVEQYF
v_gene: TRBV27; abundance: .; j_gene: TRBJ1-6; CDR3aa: CASSLQGNSPLHF
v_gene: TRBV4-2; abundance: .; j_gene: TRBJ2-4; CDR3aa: CASSQGVTGGNIQYF
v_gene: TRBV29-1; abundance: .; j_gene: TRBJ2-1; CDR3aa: CSGGTGVPNEQFF
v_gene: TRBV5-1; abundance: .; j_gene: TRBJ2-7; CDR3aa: CASSLGASGIYEQYF
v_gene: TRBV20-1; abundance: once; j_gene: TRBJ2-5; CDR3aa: CSARDYETQYF
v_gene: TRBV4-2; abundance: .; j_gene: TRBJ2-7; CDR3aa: CASSQVRDSSYEQYF
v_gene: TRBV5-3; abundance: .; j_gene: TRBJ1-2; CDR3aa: CASSLTVIYGYTF
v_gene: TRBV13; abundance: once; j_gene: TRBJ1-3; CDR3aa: CASSLDRGNTIYF
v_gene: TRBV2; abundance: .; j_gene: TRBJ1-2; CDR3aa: CASSEEGYGYTF
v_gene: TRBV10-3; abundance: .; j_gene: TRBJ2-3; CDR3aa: CAIRENIRGRGASTNTQYF
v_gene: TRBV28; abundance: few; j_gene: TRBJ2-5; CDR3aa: CASSRPGTGFETQYF
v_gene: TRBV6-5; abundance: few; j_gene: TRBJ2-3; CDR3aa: CASSHTDTQYF
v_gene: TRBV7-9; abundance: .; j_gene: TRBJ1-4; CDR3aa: CAGGTANEKLFF
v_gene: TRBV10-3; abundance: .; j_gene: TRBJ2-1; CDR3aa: CAISETGDEQFF
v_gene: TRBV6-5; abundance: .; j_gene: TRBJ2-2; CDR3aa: CASRRTSGNTGELFF
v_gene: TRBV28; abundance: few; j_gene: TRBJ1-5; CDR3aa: CASRRDPGQGYHSNQPQHF
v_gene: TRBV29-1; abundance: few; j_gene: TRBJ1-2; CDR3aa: CSVLPGPIATF